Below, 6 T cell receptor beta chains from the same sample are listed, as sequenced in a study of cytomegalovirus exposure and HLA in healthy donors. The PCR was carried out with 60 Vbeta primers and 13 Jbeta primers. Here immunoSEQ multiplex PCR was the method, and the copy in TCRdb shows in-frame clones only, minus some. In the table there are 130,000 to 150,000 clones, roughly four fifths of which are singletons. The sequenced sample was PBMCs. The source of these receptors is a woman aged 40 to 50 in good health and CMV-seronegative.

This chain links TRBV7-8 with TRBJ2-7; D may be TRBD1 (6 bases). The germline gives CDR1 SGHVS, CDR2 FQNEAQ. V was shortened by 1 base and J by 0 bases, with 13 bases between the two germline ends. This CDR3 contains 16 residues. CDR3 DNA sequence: TGTGCCAGCAGCTTAGTTTCAGGGGCTAGCTCCTACGAGCAGTACGTC. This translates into CASSLVSGASSYEQYV.

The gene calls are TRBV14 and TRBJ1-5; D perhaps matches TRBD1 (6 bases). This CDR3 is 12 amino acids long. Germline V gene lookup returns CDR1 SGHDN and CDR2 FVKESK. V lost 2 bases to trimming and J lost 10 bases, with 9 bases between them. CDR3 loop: CASSQQQGPQHF. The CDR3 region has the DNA TGTGCCAGCAGCCAACAACAGGGACCCCAGCATTTT.

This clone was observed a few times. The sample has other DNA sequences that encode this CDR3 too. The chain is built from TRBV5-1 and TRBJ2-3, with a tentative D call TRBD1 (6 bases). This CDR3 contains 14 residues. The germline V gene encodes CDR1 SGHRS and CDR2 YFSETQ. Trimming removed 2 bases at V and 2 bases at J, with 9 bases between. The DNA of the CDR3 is TGCGCCAGCAGCTTTGGACAGACCACAGATACGCAGTATTTT. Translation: CASSFGQTTDTQYF.

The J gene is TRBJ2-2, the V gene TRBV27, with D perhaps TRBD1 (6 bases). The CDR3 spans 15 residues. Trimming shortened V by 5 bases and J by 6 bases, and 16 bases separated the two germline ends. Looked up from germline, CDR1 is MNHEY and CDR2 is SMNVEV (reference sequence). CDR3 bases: TGTGCCAGCAGTCTTGAAGGGGGTATTGCCGGGGAGCTGTTTTTT. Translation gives CASSLEGGIAGELFF.

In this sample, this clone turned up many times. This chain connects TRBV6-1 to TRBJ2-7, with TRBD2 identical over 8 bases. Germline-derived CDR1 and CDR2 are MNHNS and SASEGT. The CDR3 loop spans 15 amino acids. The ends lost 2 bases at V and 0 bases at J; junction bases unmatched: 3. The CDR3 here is CASSEQRGGSYEQYF. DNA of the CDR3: TGTGCCAGCAGTGAACAACGGGGGGGCTCCTACGAGCAGTACTTC.

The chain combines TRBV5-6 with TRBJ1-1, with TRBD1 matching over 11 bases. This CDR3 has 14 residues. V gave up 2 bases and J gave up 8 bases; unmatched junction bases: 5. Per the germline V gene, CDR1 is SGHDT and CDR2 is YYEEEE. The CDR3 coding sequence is TGTGCCAGCAGCTTTAGGACAGGGGGCCCCGAAGCTTTCTTT. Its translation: CASSFRTGGPEAFF.